This T cell receptor beta chain appears in the sequencing data of a study of T cell responses to AZD1222 COVID-19 vaccine. Study findings and constraints: The breadth and depth of Spike-specific TCRs increased once two AZD1222 doses had been given. The donors showed a predominance of white British ancestry and of females, with possible underestimation of clonal diversity.

The CDR3 contains 17 residues. Germline V gene lookup returns CDR1 SGHVS and CDR2 FNYEAQ. Trimming cost V 5 bases and J 7 bases; bases outside gene matches: 15. As regards this clone: Its target is unknown.

Method: immunoSEQ multiplex PCR; TCRdb's copy keeps in-frame clones and lacks some. This table has around 89,000 clones, around 91% appearing once. The genes are TRBV7-6 and TRBJ2-1, with 9 positions matching TRBD2. Source: peripheral blood, taken 28 days after the second AZD1222 dose. This sequence originates from an adult who received the AZD1222 COVID-19 vaccine. The CDR3 loop reads CASSPFLAGAVMNEQFF. CDR3 coding DNA: TGTGCCAGCAGCCCTTTTTTAGCGGGGGCCGTCATGAATGAGCAGTTCTTC.